The clone carrying this T cell receptor beta chain was found a few times. These data come from a study of T cells in Graves' hyperthyroidism and ophthalmopathy. The CDR3 is 14 amino acids. Germline V gene sequence: CDR1 LNHDA, CDR2 SQIVND (reference sequence). The junction had 12 bases not matched to a gene; V was cut back by 7 bases and J by 6 bases. TCR beta CDR3 region amplification was performed from RNA transcripts. HTBI primers were the set used in a first-round RT-PCR of the TCR CDR3. Using its own MiXCR run on the multiplex PCR reads, TCRdb lists one record per CDR3 protein. The sample has approximately 640,000 distinct CDR3 sequences; approximately 42% are singletons.

The chain employs TRBV19 and TRBJ2-7; 7 bases agree with TRBD1. The origin of this receptor is an adult man with Graves' disease, either hyperthyroidism or ophthalmopathy (not recorded which). Source material: peripheral blood or thyroid tissue (not recorded which). In nucleotides, the CDR3 is TGTGCCAGTACCCTGACAGGGAATCAGGTCGAGCAGTACTTC. Translation: CASTLTGNQVEQYF.